The 32 T cell receptor beta chains in this list originate from one sample, sequenced in a study of identical twins. TCRdb redid the calling of the 5' RACE reads with MiXCR, one entry per CDR3 protein. The table records 700,000 or so distinct CDR3 sequences, about 20% of them present only once. These data also formed part of another study, on T cells expressing NK-cell markers.

Sequencing input: PBMCs. These receptors came from a woman aged 18-29 years in good health.

This clonotype came up many times. J is TRBJ2-4 and V is TRBV7-2, with 13 bases fitting TRBD2. Germline CDR1 is SGHTA and CDR2 is FQGNSA. CDR3 length: 14 residues. The ends lost 7 bases at V and 7 bases at J; junction bases unmatched: 4. The DNA of the CDR3 is TGTGCCAGCAAAACTAGCGGGGGGGCTAACATTCAGTACTTC. This translates into CASKTSGGANIQYF.

This clonotype was observed a handful of times. The rearrangement joins TRBV12-3 or TRBV12-4 to TRBJ2-3; no clear D. V lost 6 bases and J 1 base, leaving 20 bases between the germline ends. The CDR3 is made up of 17 amino acids. The CDR3 reads CASSHGLMARGTDTQYF. The CDR3 bases are TGTGCCAGCAGCCATGGGTTAATGGCTAGGGGCACAGATACGCAGTATTTT.

This clonotype came up many times. The CDR3 DNA follows: TGTGCCACCAGCAGAGACCGACAGTCGAAGTACTTC. This gives the protein CATSRDRQSKYF. The chain is built from TRBV15 and TRBJ2-5, with D possibly matching TRBD1 (5 bases). Germline lookup yields CDR1 LNHNV and CDR2 YYDKDF (reference sequence). The V and J ends lost 0 bases and 12 bases respectively, with 11 bases between them. The CDR3 length is 12 residues.

The chain combines TRBV7-9 with TRBJ2-7; no clear D. Trimming removed 0 bases at V and 6 bases at J, with 6 bases between. This CDR3 has 12 residues. CDR1 is SEHNR and CDR2 is FQNEAQ in the germline V gene (reference sequence). DNA for the CDR3: TGTGCCAGCAGCTTAGCGAATAGCGAGCAGTACTTC. Protein: CASSLANSEQYF.

This clonotype has ten or more counts. The genes are TRBV10-3 and TRBJ2-3; 8 nucleotides align to TRBD1. Looked up from germline, CDR1 is ENHRY and CDR2 is SYGVKD. V lost 11 bases and J lost 0; bases outside the gene matches: 10. This CDR3 is built from 15 residues. The CDR3 region is CAAHKDRASTDTQYF. CDR3 coding DNA: TGTGCCGCTCACAAGGACAGGGCTAGCACAGATACGCAGTATTTT.

This clonotype turned up a few times. The V and J genes are TRBV12-3 or TRBV12-4 and TRBJ2-3; TRBD2 might be the D (5 bases). Trimming stripped 7 bases from V and 4 bases from J, with 18 bases between. The CDR3 runs 15 residues. The CDR3 sequence: CASTLRRAYPDTQYF. CDR3 DNA sequence: TGTGCCAGCACCTTGAGGCGGGCGTACCCAGATACGCAGTATTTT.

This clonotype was counted many times. The chain combines TRBV5-1 with TRBJ2-7; D gene unclear. Trimming left V 2 bases short and J 2 bases short, with 8 bases between. The CDR3 has 13 residues. Germline CDR1 SGHRS, CDR2 YFSETQ. The CDR3 DNA reads as TGCGCCAGCAGCTTACCGGAAACCTACGAGCAGTACTTC. Translation: CASSLPETYEQYF.

The gene calls are TRBV29-1 and TRBJ2-5, with TRBD1 matching 9 bases. Germline values: CDR1 SQVTM, CDR2 ANQGSEA. V dropped 6 bases and J dropped 3; count of bases not matched to a gene: 5. This CDR3 is built from 13 residues. This chain's CDR3 is CSVGGTGKETQYF. The CDR3 DNA follows: TGCAGCGTAGGAGGGACAGGGAAAGAGACCCAGTACTTC.

The chain recombines TRBV12-3 or TRBV12-4 with TRBJ2-1; the D is unclear. This CDR3 has 16 residues. The V and J ends lost 1 base and 0 bases respectively, with 10 bases between them. The DNA of the CDR3 is TGTGCCAGCAGTTTAGGGTATTTAAGCTCCTACAATGAGCAGTTCTTC. It translates to CASSLGYLSSYNEQFF.

This clonotype has just a few counts. This CDR3 is CASSRGDAQPSYEQYF. CDR3 nucleotides: TGTGCCAGCAGTCGGGGGGACGCCCAGCCCTCCTACGAGCAGTACTTC. V is TRBV12-3 or TRBV12-4 and J is TRBJ2-7, with TRBD2 matching 7 bases. The CDR3 runs 16 residues. V gave up 5 bases and J gave up 0 bases; unmatched junction bases: 10.

V gene TRBV6-5 combines with J gene TRBJ2-3; 9 nucleotides agree with TRBD2. Germline-derived CDR1 and CDR2 are MNHEY and SVGAGI. V shed 0 bases and J 5 bases; nucleotides not matched to a gene: 6. This CDR3 is 16 amino acids long. CDR3 sequence (DNA): TGTGCCAGCAGTTACTCCCGCGGGAGGGCAGTAGATACGCAGTATTTT. The encoded protein is CASSYSRGRAVDTQYF.

This clonotype was recorded many times. The rearrangement links TRBV24-1 to TRBJ2-3, with no clear D. V was pared by 5 bases and J by 0 bases, with 2 bases between. This CDR3 contains 12 residues. Germline loops: CDR1 KGHDR, CDR2 SFDVKD. This CDR3 is CATSGSTDTQYF. The CDR3 coding sequence is TGTGCCACCAGTGGCAGCACAGATACGCAGTATTTT.

This clonotype was counted at least ten times. This CDR3 reads CASSPGLQETQYF. In DNA, the CDR3 is TGTGCCAGCTCACCAGGACTACAAGAGACCCAGTACTTC. The rearrangement joins TRBV18 to TRBJ2-5, with a possible D match to TRBD2 (6 bases). V was trimmed by 2 bases and J by 2 bases, leaving 6 bases between them. The CDR3 contains 13 residues. Per the germline V gene, CDR1 is KGHSH and CDR2 is LQKENI.

This clonotype was recorded a few times. The chain employs TRBV20-1 and TRBJ2-1; TRBD2 matches 9 bases. The CDR3 runs to 16 residues. The germline CDR1 and CDR2 sequences are DFQATT and SNEGSKA (reference sequence). With 4 bases clipped from V and 7 bases from J, the junction kept 14 bases outside the gene matches. As DNA, the CDR3 is TGCAGTGCTACCCAAGGAGCGGGGGGAGGTTGGAATGAGCAGTTCTTC. This sequence encodes CSATQGAGGGWNEQFF.

The table lists this clonotype with a few counts. The chain employs TRBV30 and TRBJ2-5; 7 bases map to TRBD1. Trimming took 1 base from V and 2 from J; bases not matched to a gene: 7. There are 15 residues in the CDR3. From germline, CDR1 is GTSNPN and CDR2 SVGIG (reference sequence). CDR3: CAWSAGLTGQETQYF. Written as DNA, the CDR3 is TGTGCCTGGAGTGCGGGATTGACAGGGCAAGAGACCCAGTACTTC.

The V and J genes are TRBV24-1 and TRBJ2-5, with TRBD2 matching 11 bases. Germline trimming cut 3 bases from V and 2 bases from J; bases unmatched to any gene: 7. This CDR3 has 17 amino acids. Looked up from germline, CDR1 is KGHDR and CDR2 is SFDVKD. CDR3 sequence: CATSDPTSGREQETQYF. For the CDR3, the DNA is TGTGCCACCAGTGATCCTACTAGCGGGAGAGAACAAGAGACCCAGTACTTC.

The chain has TRBV5-6 and TRBJ2-5; no clear D. Germline-derived CDR1 and CDR2 are SGHDT and YYEEEE. CDR3 size: 14 residues. V lost 4 bases to trimming and J lost 5 bases, with 15 bases between them. The DNA for the CDR3 is TGTGCCAGCAGCCCCGGGCTTCCTGAGGAGACCCAGTACTTC. Amino acid sequence: CASSPGLPEETQYF.

The chain couples TRBV7-9 to TRBJ2-1; D tentatively reads TRBD1 or TRBD2 (6 bases each). The CDR3 has 15 amino acids. The V gene's germline CDR1 is SEHNR and CDR2 FQNEAQ (reference sequence). Trimming took 8 bases from V and 2 from J, leaving 16 bases between them. CDR3 sequence: CASLPEGVPYNEQFF. The DNA for the CDR3 is TGTGCCAGCCTTCCGGAGGGGGTCCCCTACAATGAGCAGTTCTTC.

In its sample, this clonotype was seen many times. This rearrangement joins TRBV29-1 to TRBJ2-5; D unresolved. V dropped 3 bases and J dropped 5 bases, with 7 bases sitting between them. The CDR3 runs 11 residues. Germline V gene data show CDR1 as SQVTM and CDR2 as ANQGSEA. The CDR3 DNA follows: TGCAGCGTTGATAAGGTTGAGACCCAGTACTTC. Protein product: CSVDKVETQYF.

This chain connects TRBV6-1 to TRBJ1-2, with D unresolved. The length of the CDR3 is 14 residues. Trimming shortened V by 7 bases and J by 1 base, and 13 bases separated the two germline ends. From germline, CDR1 is MNHNS and CDR2 SASEGT. The CDR3 sequence: CASKNPEINYGYTF. The CDR3 region has the DNA TGTGCCAGCAAAAATCCCGAAATTAACTATGGCTACACCTTC.

This clonotype was detected only a few times. V and J are TRBV21-1 and TRBJ1-2. TRBV21-1 is marked as a pseudogene. This CDR3 comprises 12 residues. CDR3 coding DNA: TGTGCCAGCAGTAGGATGGGGCCCGGCTACACCTTC. Translating it yields CASSRMGPGYTF.

This clonotype was observed many times. This chain links TRBV15 with TRBJ2-6; the D is unclear. Between the trimmed V and J ends, which lost 6 bases and 1 base, there was a span of 1 base. This CDR3 has 12 residues. The germline V gene encodes CDR1 LNHNV and CDR2 YYDKDF (reference sequence). The CDR3 reads CATRSGANVLTF. The CDR3 nucleotides are TGTGCCACCAGGTCTGGGGCCAACGTCCTGACTTTC.

The V call is TRBV5-6, the J call TRBJ1-1; TRBD1 matches at 9 bases. Germline values: CDR1 SGHDT, CDR2 YYEEEE. V was clipped by 0 bases and J by 13 bases; unmatched bases: 7. The CDR3 has 13 amino acids. The CDR3 is CASSLGDREKGFF. DNA of the CDR3: TGTGCCAGCAGCTTGGGGGACAGGGAAAAAGGTTTCTTT. Supplemented by reference TRBV5-6 and TRBJ1-1, the full variable domain reads DAGVTQSPTHLIKTRGQQVTLRCSPKSGHDTVSWYQQALGQGPQFIFQYYEEEERQRGNFPDRFSGHQFPNYSSELNVNALLLGDSALYLCASSLGDREKGFFGQGTRLTVV.

The chain recombines TRBV10-2 with TRBJ2-7; weak D call: TRBD1 (6 bases). The V gene's germline CDR1 is WSHSY and CDR2 SAAADI. Trimming took 6 bases from V and 1 from J, leaving 16 bases between them. This CDR3 comprises 15 residues. The CDR3 is CASRVTGQQSYEQYF. The CDR3 DNA reads as TGCGCCAGCAGAGTTACGGGACAACAGTCCTACGAGCAGTACTTC.

Many counts were recorded for this clonotype. The chain links TRBV12-3 or TRBV12-4 to TRBJ2-1, with 12 bases aligning to TRBD2. The CDR3 consists of 15 residues. V lost 3 bases, J lost 10 bases, and 7 bases stayed unmatched. CDR3 protein: CASSFLTSGSSEQFF. CDR3 sequence (DNA): TGTGCCAGCAGTTTTCTGACTAGCGGGAGCTCCGAGCAGTTCTTC.

This clonotype has just a few counts. The V and J genes are TRBV3-1 and TRBJ2-7, with D perhaps matching TRBD2 (6 bases). The CDR3 loop spans 13 amino acids. V was trimmed by 4 bases and J by 7 bases, leaving 14 bases between them. Germline loops: CDR1 LGHDT, CDR2 YNNKEL (reference sequence). The CDR3 DNA follows: TGTGCCAGCAGCCTCGGGAGCGGATGGGAGCAGTACTTC. Translated: CASSLGSGWEQYF.

This clonotype has only a few counts. The chain is built from TRBV5-1 and TRBJ1-1; D possibly corresponds to TRBD1 (5 bases). Trimming took off 3 bases at V and 4 bases at J, with 13 bases between the two ends. The CDR3 consists of 14 residues. CDR1 and CDR2 from the germline V gene are SGHRS and YFSETQ. The CDR3 here is CASSSKQGGTEAFF. CDR3 coding DNA: TGCGCCAGCAGCTCAAAGCAGGGAGGCACTGAAGCTTTCTTT.

This clonotype occurred a few times. V and J are TRBV6-5 and TRBJ2-7; 9 positions agree with TRBD2. The CDR3 spans 15 residues. Germline V gene data show CDR1 as MNHEY and CDR2 as SVGAGI. V was clipped by 4 bases and J by 2 bases; unmatched bases: 6. CDR3 nucleotides: TGTGCCAGCAGTTCGTCCCCTAGCGGGACCTACGAGCAGTACTTC. It encodes CASSSSPSGTYEQYF.

This clonotype turned up a few times. The gene calls are TRBV6-5 and TRBJ1-2; D remains ambiguous. V gave up 0 bases and J gave up 8 bases, with 10 bases separating them. The CDR3 is 13 amino acids. Looked up from germline, CDR1 is MNHEY and CDR2 is SVGAGI. In nucleotides, the CDR3 is TGTGCCAGCAGTTACTCCGACCGCCGGGGCTACACCTTC. Translated, it gives CASSYSDRRGYTF.

The rearrangement joins TRBV18 to TRBJ2-7; D perhaps matches TRBD1 (6 bases). This CDR3 has 14 amino acids. V was cut by 8 bases and J by 5 bases, with 19 bases left in between. Germline loops: CDR1 KGHSH, CDR2 LQKENI. The CDR3 DNA is TGTGCCAGCACTACCCGACAGGATAGTAACGAGCAGTACTTC. Translation gives CASTTRQDSNEQYF.

This clonotype was seen a few times. The rearrangement links TRBV4-2 to TRBJ2-1; weak D call: TRBD2 (6 bases). The V and J ends lost 0 bases and 1 base respectively, with 10 bases between them. Germline values: CDR1 LGHNA, CDR2 YNFKEQ. This CDR3 spans 16 amino acids. The CDR3 loop is CASSQDWAGSYNEQFF. In DNA form, the CDR3 reads TGTGCCAGCAGCCAAGATTGGGCGGGGTCCTACAATGAGCAGTTCTTC.

The chain has TRBV7-2 and TRBJ2-7; either TRBD1 or TRBD2 may supply D (5 bases each). Trimming shortened V by 5 bases and J by 0 bases, and 14 bases separated the two germline ends. This CDR3 is 15 amino acids long. CDR1 is SGHTA, CDR2 FQGNSA, per germline. The CDR3 DNA reads as TGTGCCAGCAGCCTACGGGACGGCCCCTCCTACGAGCAGTACTTC. Encoded protein: CASSLRDGPSYEQYF.